The 5 T cell receptor beta chains reported below all come from one sample, sequenced in a study of cytomegalovirus exposure and HLA in healthy donors (dated by TCRdb to 2016 to 2017). The library was built by means of the immunoSEQ multiplex PCR assay. For the multiplex PCR, a mixture combining 60 forward primers for TCR Vbeta segments and 13 reverse primers for TCR Jbeta segments was used. TCRdb holds this immuneACCESS table with in-frame rearrangements only. Some clones are missing; in checked studies, unresolved V genes explain under half, and the rest has no known cause. A total of approximately 100,000 clones appear in this sample, more than 75% of them only once. The leading ten clones occupy just under 4% of the sample. The sequenced sample consisted of PBMCs. These receptors were obtained from a woman between 50 and 59 years old in good health and CMV-seropositive.

This clone has only a few counts. The V call is TRBV18, the J call TRBJ2-5; D call uncertain. The V end lost 5 bases, the J end lost 2 bases, and 9 bases lay between the germline ends. Germline V gene data show CDR1 as KGHSH and CDR2 as LQKENI. This CDR3 comprises 13 residues. CDR3 sequence (DNA): TGTGCCAGCTCATTTTCCCAACAAGAGACCCAGTACTTC. This gives the protein CASSFSQQETQYF.

The genes are TRBV2 and TRBJ2-1; TRBD2 matches at 9 bases. The trim removed 1 base at V and 4 bases at J, leaving 2 bases unmatched. The CDR3 is made up of 15 amino acids. Germline V CDR1 and CDR2: SNHLY, FYNNEI. The CDR3 spells CASSEGAGGYNEQFF. The CDR3, as DNA: TGTGCCAGCAGTGAAGGGGCGGGAGGGTACAATGAGCAGTTCTTC. Using reference TRBV2 and TRBJ2-1 for the parts outside the CDR3, the full variable domain is EPEVTQTPSHQVTQMGQEVILRCVPISNHLYFYWYRQILGQKVEFLVSFYNNEISEKSEIFDDQFSVERPDGSNFTLKIRSTKLEDSAMYFCASSEGAGGYNEQFFGPGTRLTVL.

This sequence joins TRBV30 and TRBJ1-2; no reliable D call. With 0 bases removed from V and 3 bases from J, the gap between germline ends came to 5 bases. Germline CDR1 and CDR2: GTSNPN and SVGIG (reference sequence). The CDR3 runs to 12 residues. The CDR3 DNA sequence: TGTGCCTGGAGTGTGGAGCACTATGGCTACACCTTC. Its protein product is CAWSVEHYGYTF.

The gene calls are TRBV9 and TRBJ1-2; 8 bases agree with TRBD1. This CDR3 region has 15 residues. The germline V gene encodes CDR1 SGDLS and CDR2 YYNGEE. The V segment lost 3 bases and the J segment 1 base; nucleotides outside the gene matches: 5. CDR3 bases: TGTGCCAGCAGCGCCGACAGGGGACTTAACTATGGCTACACCTTC. Its protein product is CASSADRGLNYGYTF.

The chain has TRBV30 and TRBJ2-1; TRBD2 is a possible D gene (6 bases). V lost 4 bases to trimming and J lost 10 bases, with 17 bases between them. The CDR3 extends over 13 amino acids. Germline V gene lookup returns CDR1 GTSNPN and CDR2 SVGIG (reference sequence). The CDR3 spells CAWMVGTAGEQFF. The CDR3 DNA follows: TGTGCCTGGATGGTCGGAACCGCGGGAGAGCAGTTCTTC.